This entry concerns a single TCR beta chain. This sample was taken from a study of blood T cell repertoires in COVID-19. In the study overall: T cells, B-cell-depleted T cells, or PBMCs supplied cDNA or gDNA.

Under the authors' procedure: Counts of nucleated cells, estimated from reference gene primer amplification, were obtained. Clones were read by immunoSEQ multiplex PCR, and TCRdb kept only the in-frame ones, dropping some. The DNA gave D and trimming, while V, J and clone size come from that table. Among 200,000 to 250,000 clones listed, about 85% were seen once. This CDR3 has 11 residues. Germline CDR1 is MNHEY and CDR2 is SVGEGT. With 5 bases removed from V and 5 bases from J, the gap between germline ends came to 5 bases. What was sequenced was PBMCs or T cells enriched from blood (not recorded which). This TCR derives from a young man who had recovered from COVID-19. The chain combines TRBV6-2 or TRBV6-3 with TRBJ2-3; D not resolved. CDR3 DNA: TGTGCCAGCAGTCGGGTAGATACGCAGTATTTT. Translation: CASSRVDTQYF.